The 26 T cell receptor beta chains listed next were all sequenced from one sample in a study of vaccination effects on CD4 cells after COVID-19. Which antigens these TCRs recognize remains unknown. Here immunoSEQ multiplex PCR was the method, and the copy in TCRdb shows in-frame clones only, minus some. Among tens of thousands of clones listed, 60% to 85% were seen once. In the ViraFEST assay, antigen-specific CD4+ clonotypes were identified by expansion after peptide-pool stimulation. Investigators separated out CD4+ T cells once around nine days of culture had passed. Vaccinated recipients, who were negative for nucleocapsid antibodies, had no history of SARS-CoV-2 infection. The sequences come from CD4+ T cells from PBMCs cultured with HCoV-OC43 spike peptides, collected before COVID-19 vaccination. Indicated subset: HCoV-OC43 spike overlapping peptide pool stimulation. The source of these receptors is a human donor who received a COVID-19 vaccine.

The genes are TRBV29-1 and TRBJ1-2; possibly TRBD1 for D (6 bases). The V end lost 6 bases, the J end lost 6 bases, and 14 bases lay between the germline ends. The CDR3 consists of 12 residues. Germline V gene lookup returns CDR1 SQVTM and CDR2 ANQGSEA. CDR3 sequence reads: CSVGGVADGYTF. For the CDR3, the DNA is TGCAGCGTAGGGGGGGTTGCCGATGGCTACACCTTC.

This clone was counted only a few times. The rearrangement joins TRBV11-2 to TRBJ2-3, with D unclear. Per germline, CDR1 SGHAT and CDR2 FQNNGV. V lost 0 bases to trimming and J lost 2 bases, with 9 bases between them. This CDR3 spans 15 amino acids. CDR3 bases: TGTGCCAGCAGCTTAGAGGCCGGATACACAGATACGCAGTATTTT. It is translated as CASSLEAGYTDTQYF.

The genes are TRBV30 and TRBJ1-4, with no clear D. This CDR3 has 13 amino acids. In germline, CDR1 is GTSNPN, CDR2 SVGIG (reference sequence). The CDR3 DNA reads TGTGCTTTCTCAAAATCAACTAATGAAAAACTGTTTTTT. Translating gives CAFSKSTNEKLFF.

The chain uses TRBV7-9 and TRBJ2-7; D call uncertain. Germline V gene lookup returns CDR1 SEHNR and CDR2 FQNEAQ (reference sequence). Trimming removed 4 bases at V and 3 bases at J, with 16 bases between. This CDR3 contains 15 residues. The chain's CDR3 is CASSSNSVDLYEQYF. DNA for the CDR3: TGTGCCAGCAGCTCCAATTCCGTTGACCTCTACGAGCAGTACTTC.

This clone has a handful of counts. Sequence at one end of the junction differs from germline and may be a read error. The chain couples TRBV7-4 to TRBJ2-1; 11 bases are shared with TRBD2. This CDR3 is 12 amino acids long. Germline CDR1 is SGHVT and CDR2 is SQSDAQ. The CDR3 DNA sequence: TGTGCCAGCAGCTTTTTATTAGCGGGAGGGCTCTTC. This gives the protein CASSFLLAGGLF.

This clone was found a few times. This chain connects TRBV28 to TRBJ1-2, with D tentatively TRBD1 (6 bases). V lost 11 bases and J lost 8, with 15 bases in between. CDR3 size: 11 residues. The germline V gene has CDR1 MDHEN and CDR2 SYDVKM. The CDR3 bases are TGTGCCGGGGCAGGGGCCGGCGGCTACACCTTC. As protein: CAGAGAGGYTF.

The rearrangement links TRBV24-1 to TRBJ1-5; 8 bases are shared with TRBD1. The V segment lost 1 base and the J segment 9 bases; nucleotides outside the gene matches: 4. The germline V gene encodes CDR1 KGHDR and CDR2 SFDVKD. This CDR3 is 14 amino acids long. The CDR3: CATSDLRTGRPQHF. CDR3 in DNA: TGTGCCACCAGTGATTTAAGGACAGGGAGGCCCCAGCATTTT.

Here the CDR3 reads CASSQPLAGYEQYF. The CDR3 DNA follows: TGCGCCAGCAGCCAACCTCTAGCGGGCTACGAGCAGTACTTC. This chain links TRBV4-1 with TRBJ2-7; 8 nucleotides align to TRBD2. The CDR3 has 14 residues. CDR1 and CDR2 from the germline V gene are MGHRA and YSYEKL. V was pared by 2 bases and J by 3 bases, with 3 bases of the junction left unmatched.

The table lists this clone with a count of one. The V call is TRBV7-9, the J call TRBJ2-7; tentatively, D is TRBD2 (5 bases). Germline CDR1 reads SEHNR; CDR2 reads FQNEAQ (reference sequence). The CDR3 extends over 13 amino acids. With 1 base removed from V and 3 bases from J, the gap between germline ends came to 7 bases. Written as DNA, the CDR3 is TGTGCCAGCAGCTTAGACGGGATCTACGAGCAGTACTTC. Translated, it gives CASSLDGIYEQYF.

This clone was detected a few times. The CDR3 bases are TGTGCCAGTAGCGGGCGGACGGCAGCTAGCACAGATACGCAGTATTTT. As protein: CASSGRTAASTDTQYF. The V and J genes are TRBV19 and TRBJ2-3; D is unclear. This CDR3 comprises 16 residues. Trimming stripped 6 bases from V and 0 bases from J, with 16 bases between. Germline lookup yields CDR1 LNHDA and CDR2 SQIVND (reference sequence).

This clone rates as medium-sized. Distinct nucleotide sequences in the sample also encode this CDR3. The chain couples TRBV3-1 (or the pseudogene TRBV3-2) to TRBJ1-5; TRBD1 matches 7 bases. Per the germline V gene, CDR1 is LGHDT and CDR2 is YNNKEL (reference sequence). V lost 1 base to trimming and J lost 4 bases; unmatched junction nucleotides: 4. CDR3 length: 15 residues. The DNA of the CDR3 is TGTGCCAGCAGCCAAGGCGCAGGGGGGAATCAGCCCCAGCATTTT. This translates into CASSQGAGGNQPQHF.

The rearrangement uses TRBV3-1 (or the pseudogene TRBV3-2) and TRBJ2-7; D unclear. The V gene's germline CDR1 is LGHDT and CDR2 YNNKEL (reference sequence). The CDR3 is made up of 11 amino acids. V was clipped by 5 bases and J by 3 bases, with 5 bases between them. The CDR3 sequence is CASSSYYEQYF. As DNA, the CDR3 is TGTGCCAGCAGCTCATACTACGAGCAGTACTTC.

J is TRBJ1-6 and V is TRBV19, with D possibly matching TRBD1 (5 bases). V shed 10 bases and J shed 5 bases, with 12 bases lying between them. Germline CDR1 is LNHDA and CDR2 is SQIVND (reference sequence). The CDR3 length is 13 residues. In nucleotides, the CDR3 is TGTGCCACAACTACAGGAAATAATTCACCCCTCCACTTT. It yields the protein CATTTGNNSPLHF.

The chain uses TRBV6-2 or TRBV6-3 and TRBJ1-1; D not resolved. Trimming took off 5 bases at V and 0 bases at J, with 7 bases between the two ends. Germline V gene lookup returns CDR1 MNHEY and CDR2 SVGEGT. The CDR3 spans 13 residues. The DNA for the CDR3 is TGTGCCAGCAGTCGGCAGATGAACACTGAAGCTTTCTTT. It encodes CASSRQMNTEAFF.

The chain uses TRBV10-1 and TRBJ2-3, with D perhaps matching TRBD1 (6 bases). Trimming pared 6 bases from V and 2 bases from J, leaving 9 bases between. CDR3 size: 13 residues. Germline CDR1 and CDR2: WNHNN and SYGVQD (reference sequence). CDR3 residues: CASSDRPTDTQYF. CDR3 in DNA: TGCGCCAGCAGCGACAGGCCCACAGATACGCAGTATTTT.

This chain links TRBV9 with TRBJ2-3, with D possibly being TRBD2 (5 bases). Trimming took off 1 base at V and 2 bases at J, with 14 bases between the two ends. Germline V CDR1 and CDR2: SGDLS, YYNGEE. CDR3 length: 16 residues. CDR3 DNA sequence: TGTGCCAGCAGCGTACTTGTCGGGGTTAACACAGATACGCAGTATTTT. Translation: CASSVLVGVNTDTQYF.

This clone was found once. The V call is TRBV27, the J call TRBJ2-5, with 12 bases that match TRBD2. The CDR3 runs to 18 residues. The ends lost 2 bases at V and 4 bases at J; junction bases unmatched: 11. Germline assignment: CDR1 MNHEY and CDR2 SMNVEV (reference sequence). The CDR3: CASSLGTSGSGGAETQYF. For the CDR3, the DNA is TGTGCCAGCAGTTTAGGGACTAGCGGGTCGGGAGGGGCAGAGACCCAGTACTTC.

This chain joins TRBV2 and TRBJ1-4; D remains unclear. Germline V gene lookup returns CDR1 SNHLY and CDR2 FYNNEI. CDR3 length equals 16 residues. Trimming cost V 6 bases and J 4 bases, with 18 bases left between them. Here the CDR3 reads CASSPPGSRYNEKLFF. The CDR3 DNA reads TGTGCCAGCAGCCCCCCTGGCAGCCGTTATAATGAAAAACTGTTTTTT.

The table lists this clone with a few counts. As DNA, the CDR3 is TGCGCCAGCAGTACTGCGGGGAACTACAATGAGCAGTTCTTC. This translates into CASSTAGNYNEQFF. This sequence joins TRBV5-1 and TRBJ2-1; D might be TRBD2 (6 bases). Germline CDR1 SGHRS, CDR2 YFSETQ. CDR3 size: 14 residues. Trimming took 5 bases from V and 3 from J, leaving 12 bases between them. The full variable domain, completed using reference TRBV5-1 and TRBJ2-1, is KAGVTQTPRYLIKTRGQQVTLSCSPISGHRSVSWYQQTPGQGLQFLFEYFSETQRNKGNFPGRFSGRQFSNSRSEMNVSTLELGDSALYLCASSTAGNYNEQFFGPGTRLTVL.

This sequence joins TRBV2 and TRBJ1-1; a weak D match, TRBD1 (6 bases). V lost 6 bases and J 0 bases, leaving 17 bases between the germline ends. Germline values: CDR1 SNHLY, CDR2 FYNNEI. The CDR3 extends over 16 amino acids. The DNA for the CDR3 is TGTGCCAGCAGAACCGGGACAATGAAGATGAACACTGAAGCTTTCTTT. It is translated as CASRTGTMKMNTEAFF.

This chain joins TRBV6-5 and TRBJ2-7, with 9 bases identical to TRBD1. The CDR3 extends over 14 amino acids. Germline lookup yields CDR1 MNHEY and CDR2 SVGAGI. Trimming at V came to 7 bases and at J to 7 bases, leaving 11 bases not matched to a gene. CDR3 in DNA: TGTGCCAGCATGGGGGGACAGGGTAGTAGGGAGCAGTACTTC. It translates to CASMGGQGSREQYF.

The chain is built from TRBV3-1 (or the pseudogene TRBV3-2) and TRBJ2-2, with D possibly being TRBD2 (5 bases). Trimming took 0 bases from V and 4 from J, leaving 18 bases between them. Germline CDR1 and CDR2: LGHDT and YNNKEL (reference sequence). CDR3 size: 18 residues. CDR3 bases: TGTGCCAGCAGCCAAGATCAGAGGCGGGTCCAAAGCACCGGGGAGCTGTTTTTT. Amino acid sequence: CASSQDQRRVQSTGELFF.

V is TRBV11-3 and J is TRBJ2-7, with D uncertain. Germline V gives CDR1 SGHNT, CDR2 YENEEA. V lost 2 bases to trimming and J lost 5 bases, with 10 bases between them. CDR3 size: 13 residues. The CDR3 bases are TGTGCCAGCAGCTTACTCCCTTTCCACGAGCAGTACTTC. Translating gives CASSLLPFHEQYF.

A few counts support this clone. This chain joins TRBV18 and TRBJ1-1; D not certain. Per germline, CDR1 KGHSH and CDR2 LQKENI. The CDR3 length is 17 residues. V lost 2 bases, J lost 2 bases, and 18 bases lay in between. The CDR3 sequence is CASSPNEVGLANTEAFF. CDR3 bases: TGTGCCAGCTCACCAAATGAGGTTGGGTTAGCTAACACTGAAGCTTTCTTT. The variable domain in full, with the rest retrieved from reference TRBV18 and TRBJ1-1, is NAGVMQNPRHLVRRRGQEARLRCSPMKGHSHVYWYRQLPEEGLKFMVYLQKENIIDESGMPKERFSAEFPKEGPSILRIQQVVRGDSAAYFCASSPNEVGLANTEAFFGQGTRLTVV.

This rearrangement joins TRBV19 to TRBJ1-4; a weak D match, TRBD1 (5 bases). The CDR3 spans 13 residues. CDR1 and CDR2 from the germline V gene are LNHDA and SQIVND (reference sequence). Trimming removed 8 bases at V and 5 bases at J, with 12 bases between. This CDR3 is CASHPGQNEKLFF. For the CDR3, the DNA is TGTGCCAGTCACCCAGGGCAGAATGAAAAACTGTTTTTT.

The V and J genes are TRBV5-1 and TRBJ1-2; a weak D match, TRBD1 (6 bases). Germline V gene data show CDR1 as SGHRS and CDR2 as YFSETQ. V lost 3 bases, J lost 8 bases, and 14 bases lay in between. The CDR3 covers 13 residues. The CDR3 DNA follows: TGCGCCAGCAGCTCCCCGGGGGCCGGCGGCTACACCTTC. This codes for CASSSPGAGGYTF.